This TCR beta chain was identified during a study of CD8 T cells in Susac syndrome (dated by TCRdb to between 2019 and 2020). In the study overall: Of the Susac syndrome patients who were sequenced, eight were in clinical remission while roughly six had clinically active disease. At the time of blood withdrawal, Susac syndrome patients were either therapy-naive, taking corticosteroids (with some also receiving IVIg), or on IVIg alone. Repertoire sequencing was used to test whether CD8+ T cell activation and differentiation in Susac syndrome was antigen driven. CD8+ T cell repertoire clonality was compared between about a dozen healthy donors, some 14 Susac syndrome patients and 15 multiple sclerosis patients.

Peripheral blood CD8+ and CD4+ T cells from healthy donors, Susac syndrome patients and multiple sclerosis patients were profiled by high-throughput TCR beta sequencing. The Susac syndrome patients fulfilled recently defined diagnostic criteria for definite or probable disease. CD8+ TEMRA cells were enriched by FACS, while bulk CD8+ and CD4+ T cells were purified by magnetic negative isolation. Blood was collected in EDTA tubes and processed within 24 hours, with PBMCs isolated through density gradient centrifugation. PBMCs intended for TCR sequencing were frozen in liquid nitrogen and were later thawed in a 37 degrees C water bath. Purity of sorted or isolated CD4+, CD8+ and CD8+ TEMRA cells was at least 90%. V is pruned by 6 bases and J by 4 bases, leaving 3 bases of the junction without a gene match. The CDR3 contains 13 residues, cysteine and phenylalanine counted. Left in the record is the CDR3 DNA by itself, 39 bases read in frame from the first base. CDR1 and CDR2 (DFQATT, SNEGSKA) derive from the germline V gene (reference sequence).

RNA was extracted with the RNeasy kit and roughly 0.45 to 1 ug was reverse transcribed using random hexamers. TCR beta CDR3 regions were amplified with the immunoSEQ multiplex PCR assay covering 54 Vbeta and 13 Jbeta segments. Bias from PCR amplification was corrected by using a synthetic template baseline for primer optimization and for computational correction. As for the original processing: Reads were assigned to V, D and J genes according to IMGT and analyzed in immunoSEQ Analyzer, with only productive sequences retained. Clonality was computed as one minus Shannon entropy normalized by log2 of the number of productive unique sequences. For each patient and control, public and private clones were evaluated within the 100 most prevalent clones. Clones were defined as Susac-specific if absent from the healthy and MS cohorts, from 900 to 1,300 published viral clones and from other ImmuneACCESS disease sequences. TCRdb ran its own pipeline on the public reads, namely fastp trimming at Q25 and MiXCR clone calling, and kept in-frame beta chains. Each CDR3 protein gets just one entry, which takes the most common genes and DNA from the rows behind it. The V and J calls were not made by the authors but by TCRdb's processing. The sample table holds about 80,000 distinct CDR3 sequences, of which approximately 96% were seen once. In total, the top ten clones hold approximately 0.41% of the sample.

The research as a whole found: CD8+ repertoires in Susac syndrome showed clonal expansion, which was highest in CD8+ TEMRA cells and was greater in clinically active patients than in remitting patients. The TCR sequencing and HLA analysis was acknowledged to have included a relatively small number of individuals. Some 15 and five Susac-specific public clones were found in the total CD8+ and CD8+ TEMRA repertoires, respectively.

About this clonotype itself: Which antigen it targets is not known. The record has no base qualities; no much larger clone is one base away.

The chain was built from TRBV20-1 and TRBJ1-5; a stretch of 10 junction bases matches TRBD1. This receptor was taken from a human donor with Susac syndrome. The sample was CD8+ T cells from PBMCs. In nucleotide form, the sequence is TGCAGTGCCCAGGACAGGGGGAATCAGCCCCAGCATTTT. This sequence encodes CSAQDRGNQPQHF.